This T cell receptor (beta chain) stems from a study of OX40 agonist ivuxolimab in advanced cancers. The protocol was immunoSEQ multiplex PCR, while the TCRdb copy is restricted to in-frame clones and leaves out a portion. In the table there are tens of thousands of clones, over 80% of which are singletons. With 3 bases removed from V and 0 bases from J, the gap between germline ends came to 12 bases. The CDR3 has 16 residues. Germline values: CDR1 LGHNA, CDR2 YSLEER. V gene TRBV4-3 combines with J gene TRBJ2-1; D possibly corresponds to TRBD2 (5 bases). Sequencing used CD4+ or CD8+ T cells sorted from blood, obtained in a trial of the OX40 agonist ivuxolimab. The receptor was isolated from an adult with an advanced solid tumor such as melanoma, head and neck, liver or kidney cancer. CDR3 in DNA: TGCGCCAGCAGCCAGGAGGCCTGGAGCTCCTACAATGAGCAGTTCTTC. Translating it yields CASSQEAWSSYNEQFF.